A single sample is the source of the 26 T cell receptor beta chains below, sequenced in a study of tumor and adjacent non-tumor tissue in lung cancer. The template was RNA from unsorted bulk tissue. A modified ARM-PCR protocol with three rounds of nested PCR amplified TCRbeta. TCRdb reprocessed the multiplex PCR reads via MiXCR and lists one record per CDR3 protein. The sample yields around 74,000 distinct CDR3 sequences, nearly 70% seen once. Input material: lung tumor tissue. The receptors were sampled from a woman in her sixties or seventies with non-small cell lung cancer.

Here the CDR3 reads CASFLGDRPYNEQFF. CDR3 nucleotide sequence: TGTGCCAGCTTCCTCGGGGACAGACCCTACAATGAGCAGTTCTTC. V usage is TRBV6-2 or TRBV6-3 and J usage is TRBJ2-1; 7 bases map to TRBD1. V shed 8 bases and J 2 bases; nucleotides not matched to a gene: 9. Germline assignment: CDR1 MNHEY and CDR2 SVGEGT. This CDR3 is 15 amino acids long.

Comment on this clonotype: A read error may produce the germline difference seen at one junction end. V gene TRBV5-4 combines with J gene TRBJ2-3; 10 bases are a match to TRBD2. Germline V gives CDR1 SGHNT, CDR2 YYREEE (reference sequence). There are 14 residues in the CDR3. CDR3 in amino acids: CASSWTSGTETQYF. The CDR3 bases are TGTGCAAGCAGCTGGACTAGCGGAACAGAAACGCAGTATTTT.

In its sample, this clonotype was seen many times. The chain is built from TRBV28 and TRBJ2-7; D is unresolved. Germline V CDR1 and CDR2: MDHEN, SYDVKM. V shed 3 bases and J shed 5 bases, with 14 bases lying between them. CDR3 size: 14 residues. The CDR3 region has the DNA TGTGCCAGCAGTTTTCAATTTAACTCAAACGAGCAGTACTTC. Its protein is CASSFQFNSNEQYF.

This clonotype was detected only a few times. A much larger clone is a single base away; this may be a read error. This rearrangement joins TRBV5-5 to TRBJ2-2; TRBD2 aligns across 10 bases. Trimming took 4 bases from V and 5 from J; bases not matched to a gene: 8. The CDR3 sequence is 16 residues long. Germline CDR1 SGHKS, CDR2 YYEKEE (reference sequence). This CDR3 reads CASSLQLGLATGELFF. CDR3 DNA: TGTGCCAGCAGCCTTCAACTGGGACTAGCGACCGGGGAGCTGTTTTTT.

In this sample, this clonotype turned up a few times. The conserved phenylalanine or tryptophan is not found at the CDR3 terminus, so this likely reflects a read error. This sequence joins TRBV4-1 and TRBJ2-7; 8 nucleotides line up with TRBD2. The CDR3 is 14 residues long. Trimming at V came to 2 bases and at J to 2 bases, leaving 2 bases not matched to a gene. Germline V gene sequence: CDR1 MGHRA, CDR2 YSYEKL. In DNA form, the CDR3 reads TGCGCCAGCAGCCAATTAGCGGGGACCTACGAGCAGTACCTC. Protein: CASSQLAGTYEQYL.

Comments on this clonotype: This may stem from a read error, because a much larger clone lies one nucleotide away. This is likely a read error, given that the CDR3 carries no conserved phenylalanine or tryptophan at its end. The V call is TRBV10-3, the J call TRBJ2-2; D is possibly TRBD2 (6 bases). The CDR3 consists of 13 residues. From germline, CDR1 is ENHRY and CDR2 SYGVKD. Trimming cost V 10 bases and J 2 bases, with 11 bases left between them. The CDR3 DNA reads as TGTGCCACCACGGACTATAACACCGGGGAGCTGTTTCTT. It encodes CATTDYNTGELFL.

As concerns this clonotype: One end of the junction fails to match germline, which may point to a read error. This chain links TRBV7-9 with TRBJ2-7, with 7 bases fitting TRBD1. CDR3 length: 16 amino acids. Germline V CDR1 and CDR2: SEHNR, FQNEAQ (reference sequence). CDR3 in DNA: TGTGCCAACAGCCTAATTACAGGGGCTAGGTCCTACGAGCAGTACTTC. It codes for CANSLITGARSYEQYF.

With respect to this clonotype: A much bigger clone sits one base away, suggesting this may be a read error. The V call is TRBV29-1, the J call TRBJ2-4, with no clear D. Looked up from germline, CDR1 is SQVTM and CDR2 is ANQGSEA. This CDR3 has 12 residues. The chain's CDR3 is CSVGGAQNTQYF. DNA of the CDR3: TGCAGCGTTGGAGGCGCTCAAAACACTCAGTACTTC.

This clonotype has more than one count but fewer than ten. A read error may explain this, as a much larger clone is one base away. The genes are TRBV4-2 and TRBJ1-2; a weak D match, TRBD1 (6 bases). Germline V gives CDR1 LGHNA, CDR2 YNFKEQ. This CDR3 contains 17 residues. V was pared by 1 base and J by 7 bases, with 22 bases between. The CDR3 loop is CASSQGIMGGRVGGYTF. The DNA of the CDR3 is TGTGCCAGCAGCCAAGGGATAATGGGGGGGCGAGTGGGTGGCTACACCTTC.

The chain joins TRBV7-9 to TRBJ1-4; D possibly corresponds to TRBD1 (5 bases). CDR3 length: 14 residues. Trimming removed 8 bases from V and 2 bases from J, with 12 bases in between. The germline CDR1 and CDR2 sequences are SEHNR and FQNEAQ (reference sequence). The CDR3 protein is CASAWGSTNEKLFF. The CDR3 DNA reads TGTGCCAGCGCCTGGGGGTCCACTAATGAAAAACTGTTTTTT.

This chain's CDR3 is CSASSFGGLYNEQFF. The CDR3 nucleotides are TGCAGTGCTAGTTCTTTTGGAGGTCTATACAATGAGCAGTTCTTC. V gene TRBV20-1 combines with J gene TRBJ2-1, with a tentative D call TRBD2 (5 bases). Germline lookup yields CDR1 DFQATT and CDR2 SNEGSKA (reference sequence). V was shortened by 3 bases and J by 4 bases, with 16 bases between the two germline ends. This CDR3 contains 15 residues.

This clonotype is labeled medium-sized. V is TRBV4-2 and J is TRBJ2-1; D possibly corresponds to TRBD1 (5 bases). CDR3 length: 15 amino acids. Germline V gene sequence: CDR1 LGHNA, CDR2 YNFKEQ. Trimming took off 0 bases at V and 7 bases at J, with 13 bases between the two ends. The CDR3 coding sequence is TGTGCCAGCAGCCAAGATTGGGGCAGGTTGAATGAGCAGTTCTTC. It codes for CASSQDWGRLNEQFF.

With respect to this clonotype: A much larger clone differs from this one at a single base, so this may be a read error. This chain joins TRBV7-9 and TRBJ2-2; 10 bases are shared with TRBD2. This CDR3 contains 16 residues. CDR1 and CDR2 from the germline V gene are SEHNR and FQNEAQ (reference sequence). This CDR3 reads CASSGGTSENTGELLF. DNA for the CDR3: TGTGCCAGCAGCGGAGGGACTAGCGAGAACACCGGGGAGCTGTTATTT. The variable domain in full, completed from reference TRBV7-9 and TRBJ2-2, reads DTGVSQNPRHKITKRGQNVTFRCDPISEHNRLYWYRQTLGQGPEFLTYFQNEAQLEKSRLLSDRFSAERPKGSFSTLEIQRTEQGDSAMYLCASSGGTSENTGELLFGEGSRLTVL.

As for this clonotype: A read error may be the cause here, since a much bigger clone is one base away. The V call is TRBV7-2, the J call TRBJ2-1; 14 positions agree with TRBD2. The CDR3 is made up of 16 amino acids. V shed 7 bases and J 5 bases; nucleotides not matched to a gene: 7. Per the germline V gene, CDR1 is SGHTA and CDR2 is FQGNSA. For the CDR3, the DNA is TGTGCCAGCAACCGTCCGGGACTAGCGGGGGACAATGAGCAGTTCTTC. Translating it yields CASNRPGLAGDNEQFF.

Details on this clonotype: This CDR3 is missing its conserved last phenylalanine or tryptophan, likely due to a read error. Because the CDR3's place on the DNA is in doubt, the DNA is left out and the CDR3 is given as listed by TCRdb. The chain couples TRBV6-5 to TRBJ2-5; the table assigns TRBD2, which was not confirmed against the DNA. Inclusive of both ends, the CDR3 amounts to 16 amino acids. The germline V gene encodes CDR1 MNHEY and CDR2 SVGAGI. CDR3 sequence: CASSYSLGEGEETQYS.

Notes on this clonotype: One end of the junction varies from germline; a read error may be responsible. This chain uses TRBV29-1 with TRBJ2-7; 9 nucleotides match TRBD1. This CDR3 is built from 13 residues. Germline V CDR1 and CDR2: SQVTM, ANQGSEA. The CDR3: CNVDLDRGYEQYF. The CDR3 DNA reads TGCAACGTAGACCTGGACAGGGGTTACGAGCAGTATTTC.

This clonotype was recorded many times. This sequence may be a read error, since a much larger clone differs from it by one base. This rearrangement joins TRBV11-3 to TRBJ2-3; D call uncertain. Per germline, CDR1 SGHNT and CDR2 YENEEA. The CDR3 length is 13 residues. CDR3 in amino acids: CAGSLGNTDTQYF. Written as DNA, the CDR3 is TGTGCCGGCAGCTTAGGGAACACAGATACGCAGTATTTT.

This clonotype was seen ten or more times. This chain joins TRBV10-3 and TRBJ2-7, with TRBD1 matching 12 bases. This CDR3 is 14 amino acids long. V was clipped by 6 bases and J by 5 bases; unmatched bases: 5. CDR1 ENHRY and CDR2 SYGVKD come from the germline V gene. DNA for the CDR3: TGTGCCATCAGGATGGGACAGGGGGCTGACGAGCAGTACTTC. It encodes CAIRMGQGADEQYF.

On this clonotype itself: The junction differs from germline at one of its ends, possibly a read error. The rearrangement joins TRBV6-5 to TRBJ1-1; D remains ambiguous. Per germline, CDR1 MNHEY and CDR2 SVGAGI. The CDR3 length is 15 residues. The CDR3 DNA reads TGTGCCAACAGTCACTCAGGTCAGATGAAAACTGAAGCTTTCTTT. Residues: CANSHSGQMKTEAFF.

This chain connects TRBV28 to TRBJ2-5; D unclear. V lost 5 bases, J lost 2 bases, and 12 bases lay in between. CDR1 and CDR2 from the germline V gene are MDHEN and SYDVKM. The CDR3 is 14 residues long. The CDR3 loop reads CASSTPRLQETQYF. The CDR3 DNA is TGTGCCAGCAGTACCCCGCGGTTACAAGAGACCCAGTACTTC.

This clonotype was seen at least ten times. V gene TRBV7-8 combines with J gene TRBJ1-6; D unresolved. V dropped 1 base and J dropped 9 bases, with 10 bases sitting between them. CDR3 size: 14 residues. Germline loops: CDR1 SGHVS, CDR2 FQNEAQ. The DNA of the CDR3 is TGTGCCAGCAGCTTAGACACTCGTAGTTCACCCCTCCACTTT. It codes for CASSLDTRSSPLHF.

Notes on this clonotype: The junction does not match germline at one end; this may be a read error. The V and J genes are TRBV4-1 and TRBJ2-1, with 12 bases that match TRBD2. This CDR3 is built from 17 residues. Germline values: CDR1 MGHRA, CDR2 YSYEKL. The DNA of the CDR3 is TGCGCCAGCAGCCATACGGGACTAGCGGGCCATCACAATGTGCAGTTCTTC. As protein: CASSHTGLAGHHNVQFF.

This sequence joins TRBV5-1 and TRBJ2-7; TRBD2 aligns across 8 bases. The length of the CDR3 is 15 residues. Per the germline V gene, CDR1 is SGHRS and CDR2 is YFSETQ. Trimming cost V 4 bases and J 5 bases; bases outside gene matches: 11. CDR3 coding DNA: TGCGCCAGCAGCCGAGGAACTAGCGGATCCCACGAGCAGTACTTC. Translated: CASSRGTSGSHEQYF. The whole variable domain, filled in from reference TRBV5-1 and TRBJ2-7, reads KAGVTQTPRYLIKTRGQQVTLSCSPISGHRSVSWYQQTPGQGLQFLFEYFSETQRNKGNFPGRFSGRQFSNSRSEMNVSTLELGDSALYLCASSRGTSGSHEQYFGPGTRLTVT.

The rearrangement joins TRBV28 to TRBJ2-4; the D gene is possibly TRBD2 (5 bases). CDR1 is MDHEN and CDR2 is SYDVKM in the germline V gene. The CDR3 is 15 amino acids. The V gene lost 4 bases and the J gene lost 7 bases, with 17 bases spanning the gap. The CDR3 DNA reads as TGTGCCAGCAGTTCACCCGGGATTAGCAGGAACATTCAGTACTTC. It yields the protein CASSSPGISRNIQYF.

Only one count was recorded for this clonotype. Likely a read error: the CDR3 ends without its conserved phenylalanine or tryptophan. This chain connects TRBV6-6 to TRBJ2-3; the D gene is possibly TRBD2 (5 bases). Germline V gene lookup returns CDR1 MNHNY and CDR2 SVGAGI (reference sequence). CDR3 size: 15 residues. V was trimmed by 6 bases and J by 4 bases, leaving 17 bases between them. The CDR3 DNA follows: TGTGCCAGCAGAAAAAAGCAGGATAGCGCAGATACGCAGTATCTT. This codes for CASRKKQDSADTQYL.

The V gene is TRBV4-2, the J gene TRBJ2-1; TRBD1 agrees at 7 bases. The CDR3 consists of 16 residues. Germline CDR1 is LGHNA and CDR2 is YNFKEQ. Trimming cost V 10 bases and J 2 bases; bases outside gene matches: 14. CDR3 region: CANSHGTGDTYNEQFF. The CDR3 nucleotides read TGTGCCAACAGTCACGGAACAGGGGACACCTACAATGAGCAGTTCTTC.